The rows below give T cell receptor beta chains drawn from one sample of a study of T cells in Graves' hyperthyroidism and ophthalmopathy. One entry per CDR3 protein results from TCRdb running MiXCR on the multiplex PCR reads. The data contain roughly 380,000 distinct CDR3 sequences, about a fifth of them singletons. The sample consisted of blood. The receptors come from a woman aged 18-29 years with Graves' hyperthyroidism. CDR3s include the opening cysteine and the closing phenylalanine or tryptophan.

V | CDR3
TRBV13 | CASSLASAETYEQYF
TRBV5-1 | CASSLGTGGYGYTF
TRBV27 | CASSFERETQYF
TRBV14 | CASSHTTRDWNQPQHF
TRBV12-3/TRBV12-4 | CASRRRSTYEQYF
TRBV18 | CASSQMGLNTEAFF
TRBV6-1 | CASIPEYSNQPQHF
TRBV20-1 | CSAWDRGRDPYGYTF
TRBV28 | CASSLTGVWTIYF
TRBV20-1 | CSARFRDRGSYEQYF
TRBV5-1 | CASSSLKAGRNTEAFF
TRBV24-1 | CATGQSNQPQHF
TRBV5-1 | CASSLGEVNTEAFF
TRBV28 | CASSPGGWGTGELFF
TRBV20-1 | CSAYGTGGRYGYTF
TRBV10-3 | CATAGGHLSGNTIYF
TRBV9 | CASSVEDRDQPQHF
TRBV15 | CATSIVDGASNQPQHF
TRBV7-3 | CASSLGGLFMRTEAFF
TRBV4-1 | CASSQRHGARYTGELFF
TRBV11-2 | CASSWEPGETQYF
TRBV4-3 | CASSPRRGSGYTF
TRBV10-3 | CAISEKVLNTGELFF
TRBV28 | CASSSKMWMSNQPQHF
TRBV2 | CASSGSRASGANVLTF
TRBV12-3/TRBV12-4 | CASTPGDGETQYF
TRBV7-9 | CASSPSGQSYEQYF
TRBV27 | CASSGTGTRGYEQYF
TRBV12-3/TRBV12-4 | CASSPKINTGELFF